These 16 T cell receptor beta chains came from one sample sequenced in a study of Graves' ophthalmopathy and Graves' hyperthyroidism. Amplification of the TCR beta CDR3 regions used RNA transcripts (as template). HTBI primers were used in a first-round RT-PCR, which preceded a second-round multiplex PCR. TCRdb reprocessed the multiplex PCR reads with MiXCR, giving one entry per CDR3 protein. This repertoire shows approximately 41,000 distinct CDR3 sequences, about 50% found once; its top ten account for roughly 18%. The sequencing sample was made of peripheral blood. These receptors came from an adult man with Graves' ophthalmopathy.

This chain connects TRBV20-1 to TRBJ1-1, with 8 nucleotides matching TRBD1. Germline loops: CDR1 DFQATT, CDR2 SNEGSKA (reference sequence). The trim removed 1 base at V and 0 bases at J, leaving 1 base unmatched. The CDR3 spans 14 residues. The CDR3 region has the DNA TGCAGTGCTAGAGGACAGGGGATGAACACTGAAGCTTTCTTT. This codes for CSARGQGMNTEAFF.

The chain employs TRBV20-1 and TRBJ2-5; no clear D. CDR3 length: 11 residues. Germline CDR1 DFQATT, CDR2 SNEGSKA (reference sequence). The germline V and J ends were trimmed by 3 bases and 3 bases, with 5 bases remaining between them. CDR3 bases: TGCAGTGCTAGCCCCAAAGAGACCCAGTACTTC. Its protein product is CSASPKETQYF.

A remark on this clonotype: One junction end disagrees with the germline gene, perhaps due to a read error. The J gene is TRBJ2-7, the V gene TRBV6-5; unclear D gene. Germline V gene sequence: CDR1 MNHEY, CDR2 SVGAGI. The CDR3 loop spans 13 amino acids. CDR3 coding DNA: TGTGCCAGCAGTTACTCAGACGCCTACGAGCGGTACTTC. This translates into CASSYSDAYERYF.

As concerns this clonotype: At one of its ends the junction is not consistent with the germline gene, which may arise from a read error. V usage is TRBV12-3 or TRBV12-4 and J usage is TRBJ2-3; tentatively, D is TRBD1 (5 bases). The CDR3 spans 11 residues. The CDR3 sequence is CAVGRTGTQYF. The DNA for the CDR3 is TGTGCCGTCGGTCGTACAGGTACGCAGTATTTT.

The rearrangement links TRBV9 to TRBJ2-7; a weak D match, TRBD1 (5 bases). Germline CDR1 SGDLS, CDR2 YYNGEE. The CDR3 loop spans 16 amino acids. V dropped 0 bases and J dropped 6 bases, with 19 bases sitting between them. CDR3 sequence (DNA): TGTGCCAGCAGCGTAGTCCGGAAAGGGGCGGTAAGCGAGCAGTACGTC. Its translation is CASSVVRKGAVSEQYV.

This chain joins TRBV12-3 or TRBV12-4 and TRBJ2-3; D possibly matches TRBD1 or TRBD2 (5 bases each). The CDR3 has 14 amino acids. V was clipped by 4 bases and J by 0 bases, with 8 bases between them. CDR3 in amino acids: CASSWGGSTDTQYF. CDR3 coding DNA: TGTGCCAGCAGTTGGGGCGGGAGCACAGATACGCAGTATTTT.

This chain joins TRBV29-1 and TRBJ2-7; 10 nucleotides align to TRBD1. J lost 1 base, V lost 4 bases, and 4 bases had no gene match. The V gene's germline CDR1 is SQVTM and CDR2 ANQGSEA. The CDR3 extends over 14 amino acids. CDR3 residues: CSVAPGQGSYEQYV. CDR3 nucleotide sequence: TGCAGCGTTGCCCCGGGACAGGGGTCCTACGAGCAGTACGTC.

On this clonotype: The limits of the CDR3 on the DNA are not certain, so only TCRdb's listed CDR3 is given. The V gene is TRBV5-1, the J gene TRBJ2-6; the DNA was not used to check the table's D call, TRBD2. CDR1 is SGHRS and CDR2 is YFSETQ in the germline V gene. The CDR3 numbers 17 amino acids, ends counted. The CDR3 sequence: CASSLSGVASGANVRTF.

This clonotype has ten or more counts. J is TRBJ2-2 and V is TRBV5-8; weak D call: TRBD1 (5 bases). Per germline, CDR1 SGHTS and CDR2 YDEGEE. This CDR3 contains 16 residues. Trimming pared 3 bases from V and 2 bases from J, leaving 14 bases between. CDR3 bases: TGTGCCAGCAGCTCCCGGAGACAGAGTAACACCGGGGAGCTGTTTTTT. It translates to CASSSRRQSNTGELFF.

In this sample, this clonotype turned up many times. V usage is TRBV28 and J usage is TRBJ1-1, with D unresolved. Between the trimmed V and J ends, which lost 3 bases and 1 base, there was a span of 3 bases. The CDR3 is made up of 12 amino acids. Per germline, CDR1 MDHEN and CDR2 SYDVKM. The CDR3 bases are TGTGCCAGCAGTTTGAGGAACACTGAAGCTTTCTTT. It is translated as CASSLRNTEAFF.

With regard to this clonotype: An end of the junction does not agree with germline; a read error may underlie this. The chain couples TRBV7-2 to TRBJ2-1; no clear D gene. CDR1 SGHTA and CDR2 FQGNSA come from the germline V gene. This CDR3 is 13 amino acids long. CDR3 region: CASRWQAGNEQFF. CDR3 nucleotide sequence: TGCGCCAGCAGGTGGCAGGCAGGCAATGAGCAGTTCTTC.

This clonotype was detected many times. This chain connects TRBV9 to TRBJ2-2; TRBD2 matches at 7 bases. With V trimmed by 4 bases and J by 0 bases, 12 bases remained unmatched. The CDR3 length is 18 residues. Germline V CDR1 and CDR2: SGDLS, YYNGEE. The CDR3 here is CASSPEGLAATNTGELFF. CDR3 bases: TGTGCCAGCAGCCCGGAGGGCCTAGCGGCAACGAACACCGGGGAGCTGTTTTTT.

This clonotype was recorded only once. One junction end disagrees with the germline gene, perhaps due to a read error. This chain uses TRBV10-3 with TRBJ2-3; 8 nucleotides match TRBD1. CDR1 and CDR2 from the germline V gene are ENHRY and SYGVKD. This CDR3 has 17 amino acids. CDR3 DNA sequence: TGTGCCATCAGTGAGACTGATACCGACAGGGGCACGGATACGCAGTATTTT. Protein: CAISETDTDRGTDTQYF.

CDR3 residues: CASSIDGTSSYEQYF. CDR3 bases: TGTGCCAGTAGTATAGATGGGACTAGCTCCTACGAGCAGTACTTC. V and J are TRBV19 and TRBJ2-7; TRBD2 aligns across 8 bases. The CDR3 covers 15 residues. Germline CDR1 and CDR2: LNHDA and SQIVND (reference sequence). The V gene end was trimmed by 0 bases and the J gene end by 0 bases; junction bases not matched to a gene: 1.

The chain couples TRBV4-1 to TRBJ2-2; D could derive from TRBD1 or TRBD2 (7 bases each). This CDR3 comprises 15 residues. Trimming cost V 1 base and J 6 bases, with 12 bases left between them. Germline-derived CDR1 and CDR2 are MGHRA and YSYEKL. CDR3 DNA sequence: TGCGCCAGCAGCCAAGTGGGAGGGGGCGCCGGGGAGCTGTTTTTT. Translation gives CASSQVGGGAGELFF.

As to this clonotype: No conserved phenylalanine or tryptophan ends this CDR3, so it is likely a read error. Because the CDR3's place on the DNA is in doubt, the DNA is left out and the CDR3 is given as listed by TCRdb. The genes are TRBV24-1 and TRBJ1-3. The CDR3 spans 13 amino acids, including both terminal residues. Germline CDR1 KGHDR, CDR2 SFDVKD. The CDR3 is CATSDFSSGDSFR.